The clone carrying this T cell receptor (beta chain) was seen many times. The antigen is undetermined. The CDR3 length is 15 residues. Germline V gene lookup returns CDR1 DFQATT and CDR2 SNEGSKA (reference sequence). V lost 2 bases, J lost 2 bases, and 15 bases lay in between. In TCRdb, the 5' RACE reads were re-called with MiXCR into one record per CDR3 protein. Among around 490,000 distinct CDR3 sequences listed, about 5.2% were seen once. This specimen comes from a study of CD8 T cells in ankylosing spondylitis. Findings and caveats of the study: Earlier studies detected some motif variants in reactive arthritis synovial fluid and blood. A motif in TCR beta, a set of 8 or 9 highly homologous variants, appeared characteristic of ankylosing spondylitis blood.

The sequence came from a male donor with ankylosing spondylitis. The rearrangement uses TRBV20-1 and TRBJ1-1; D might be TRBD1 (6 bases). Material: blood, either unsorted or a sorted T cell fraction (not recorded which). CDR3 sequence: CSARSIGQTNTEAFF. DNA of the CDR3: TGCAGTGCTAGATCCATAGGACAGACTAACACTGAAGCTTTCTTT.